This TCR beta chain was observed in a study of cytomegalovirus exposure and HLA in healthy donors. Findings and caveats of the study: In a later analysis, parvovirus B19, influenza, CMV and Epstein-Barr virus appeared linked to several top co-occurrence clusters.

Primers included in the PCR were 60 Vbeta and 13 Jbeta primers. TCRdb's copy holds only in-frame clones and misses some; the assay was immunoSEQ multiplex PCR. The data contain under 200,000 clones, around 78% of them seen just once; the ten biggest clones take up approximately 3%. Comments on this clone: The antigen is undetermined.

Germline V gives CDR1 MGHRA, CDR2 YSYEKL. With 4 bases removed from V and 3 bases from J, the gap between germline ends came to 15 bases. This CDR3 is 15 amino acids long. The chain has TRBV4-1 and TRBJ1-2; D uncertain. The sequence was obtained from a woman between 35 and 50 years old in good health and CMV-seronegative. Sequenced material: PBMCs. The CDR3 sequence: CASSLPGGRDYGYTF. CDR3 nucleotide sequence: TGCGCCAGCAGCCTCCCCGGAGGGAGGGACTATGGCTACACCTTC.